The 22 T cell receptor beta chains listed next were all sequenced from one sample in a study of technical replicates of blood from four donors. TCRdb's table, derived via immunoSEQ multiplex PCR, lists solely in-frame clones and lacks some. The table shows 70,000 to 85,000 clones, with around 97% occurring only once. The sample consisted of T cells isolated from PBMCs. All receptors come from a human donor in good health.

The chain combines TRBV5-4 with TRBJ2-7; 12 bases map to TRBD1. V lost 5 bases to trimming and J lost 6 bases; unmatched junction nucleotides: 9. The germline V gene encodes CDR1 SGHNT and CDR2 YYREEE (reference sequence). This CDR3 has 15 amino acids. The CDR3 sequence is CASSHPGQGAGEQYF. In nucleotides, the CDR3 is TGTGCCAGCAGTCATCCGGGACAGGGGGCTGGCGAGCAGTACTTC.

The chain employs TRBV6-5 and TRBJ2-7; tentative D call: TRBD2 (6 bases). V lost 2 bases and J lost 7, with 12 bases in between. Germline-derived CDR1 and CDR2 are MNHEY and SVGAGI. The CDR3 has 13 amino acids. In nucleotides, the CDR3 is TGTGCCAGCAGTTACCGGGGAGGCGTGGAGCAGTACTTC. It encodes CASSYRGGVEQYF.

The rearrangement uses TRBV27 and TRBJ2-2; TRBD1 is a possible D gene (5 bases). The CDR3 has 15 amino acids. Germline V CDR1 and CDR2: MNHEY, SMNVEV (reference sequence). Trimming left V 7 bases short and J 1 base short, with 13 bases between. The CDR3 is CASNPWQGNTGELFF. CDR3 bases: TGTGCCAGCAATCCTTGGCAGGGGAACACCGGGGAGCTGTTTTTT.

This rearrangement joins TRBV29-1 to TRBJ2-3, with 11 bases fitting TRBD2. CDR3 length: 16 residues. V gave up 3 bases and J gave up 4 bases; unmatched junction bases: 9. The germline gives CDR1 SQVTM, CDR2 ANQGSEA. This CDR3 is CSVETPLAGVADTQYF. The DNA of the CDR3 is TGCAGCGTTGAGACCCCACTAGCGGGAGTTGCAGATACGCAGTATTTT.

In its sample, this clone was seen once. The V gene is TRBV5-1, the J gene TRBJ1-3; D gene uncertain. Germline loops: CDR1 SGHRS, CDR2 YFSETQ. Between the trimmed V and J ends, which lost 4 bases and 2 bases, there was a span of 13 bases. The CDR3 totals 15 residues. CDR3 amino acids: CASSMVGGPGNTIYF. The CDR3 coding sequence is TGCGCCAGCAGCATGGTAGGAGGGCCTGGAAACACCATATATTTT.

The chain employs TRBV27 and TRBJ2-7; D gene uncertain. V shed 3 bases and J shed 4 bases, with 10 bases lying between them. CDR1 and CDR2 from the germline V gene are MNHEY and SMNVEV (reference sequence). The CDR3 consists of 13 residues. For the CDR3, the DNA is TGTGCCAGCAGTTTCAGTAATCGTTACGAGCAGTACTTC. Translated, it gives CASSFSNRYEQYF.

This chain joins TRBV4-1 and TRBJ1-4; 10 nucleotides align to TRBD1. Germline lookup yields CDR1 MGHRA and CDR2 YSYEKL. J was trimmed by 6 bases and V by 4 bases; bases with no gene match: 5. This CDR3 region has 15 residues. The CDR3 nucleotides read TGCGCCAGCAGCCCTTGGACAGGGGGAGATGAAAAACTGTTTTTT. Its translation is CASSPWTGGDEKLFF.

The chain couples TRBV19 to TRBJ1-2; 7 nucleotides match TRBD1. Germline values: CDR1 LNHDA, CDR2 SQIVND (reference sequence). The CDR3 loop spans 13 amino acids. Trimming removed 3 bases from V and 7 bases from J; junction bases left unmatched: 5. The CDR3 sequence is CASSMGQLLGYTF. In nucleotides, the CDR3 is TGTGCCAGTAGTATGGGACAGCTTCTTGGCTACACCTTC.

The V gene is TRBV6-1, the J gene TRBJ1-6, with 9 bases fitting TRBD1. The CDR3 has 14 residues. V lost 4 bases to trimming and J lost 9 bases; unmatched junction nucleotides: 4. Germline loops: CDR1 MNHNS, CDR2 SASEGT. CDR3: CASSVDRGISPLHF. The CDR3 DNA sequence: TGTGCCAGCAGTGTAGACAGGGGGATTTCACCCCTCCACTTT.

The chain joins TRBV5-1 to TRBJ2-2; 8 nucleotides agree with TRBD1. The germline CDR1 and CDR2 sequences are SGHRS and YFSETQ. The CDR3 has 14 amino acids. After removal of 4 bases from V and 7 bases from J, the junction contained 6 bases not matched to a gene. The CDR3 region is CASSAAGGHGELFF. CDR3 sequence (DNA): TGCGCCAGCAGCGCGGCAGGGGGCCACGGGGAGCTGTTTTTT.

The V call is TRBV6-5, the J call TRBJ2-5, with a possible D match to TRBD1 (6 bases). The end of the DNA aligns better with TRBJ2-7, so the J call may be wrong. Germline CDR1 is MNHEY and CDR2 is SVGAGI. The CDR3 covers 11 residues. The CDR3 DNA follows: TGTGCCAGCTCGAACAGGGCCGAGCAGTACTTC. Protein product: CASSNRAEQYF.

Remarks on this clone: This CDR3 is also generated by other DNA sequences in the sample. The rearrangement joins TRBV6-1 to TRBJ1-2; 7 bases match TRBD1. V shed 6 bases and J 7 bases; nucleotides not matched to a gene: 14. CDR3 length equals 15 residues. CDR1 is MNHNS, CDR2 SASEGT, per germline. As DNA, the CDR3 is TGTGCCAGCAGCGCCGTGACAGGGCCATTCGGTGGCTACACCTTC. Its protein is CASSAVTGPFGGYTF.

The J gene is TRBJ1-1, the V gene TRBV7-9; unclear D gene. Trimming removed 8 bases from V and 11 bases from J, with 15 bases in between. Germline V gene sequence: CDR1 SEHNR, CDR2 FQNEAQ (reference sequence). The CDR3 spans 11 residues. This CDR3 reads CASDPRGPAFF. The CDR3 DNA reads as TGTGCCAGCGACCCCCGCGGGCCCGCTTTCTTT.

This clone was seen a handful of times. The chain recombines TRBV9 with TRBJ1-1; the D gene is possibly TRBD1 (6 bases). Germline V gives CDR1 SGDLS, CDR2 YYNGEE. V was pared by 6 bases and J by 6 bases, with 21 bases between. The CDR3 consists of 15 residues. CDR3 DNA: TGTGCCAGCAACCGGAACGCAGGGGACGGAGCTGAAGCTTTCTTT. This translates into CASNRNAGDGAEAFF.

The rearrangement uses TRBV7-9 and TRBJ2-5, with D possibly matching TRBD2 (6 bases). The ends were cut back, 5 bases at V and 5 bases at J, with 6 bases in the middle. The CDR3 is 11 amino acids. Per the germline V gene, CDR1 is SEHNR and CDR2 is FQNEAQ (reference sequence). The chain's CDR3 is CASSAGETQYF. CDR3 nucleotide sequence: TGTGCCAGCAGCGCGGGGGAGACCCAGTACTTC.

The V gene is TRBV18, the J gene TRBJ2-2; D not certain. From germline, CDR1 is KGHSH and CDR2 LQKENI. CDR3 length: 14 amino acids. Trimming left V 5 bases short and J 7 bases short, with 14 bases between. The CDR3 bases are TGTGCCAGCTCAAACAATCGACTGGGCGGGGAGCTGTTTTTT. Amino acids: CASSNNRLGGELFF.

This clone was detected only once. The V and J genes are TRBV10-3 and TRBJ2-4; TRBD2 matches 7 bases. V was clipped by 8 bases and J by 3 bases; unmatched bases: 10. This CDR3 is built from 15 residues. Germline V lookup: CDR1 ENHRY, CDR2 SYGVKD. The CDR3 DNA reads TGTGCCATCGGAACAGAGGGCGGGGGCAAAAACATTCAGTACTTC. Encoded protein: CAIGTEGGGKNIQYF.

This chain connects TRBV9 to TRBJ2-7; weak D call: TRBD2 (6 bases). Between the trimmed V and J ends, which lost 7 bases and 4 bases, there was a span of 15 bases. Germline CDR1 reads SGDLS; CDR2 reads YYNGEE. The CDR3 runs to 13 residues. The CDR3: CASGLAGPYEQYF. The CDR3 DNA is TGTGCCAGCGGCTTGGCGGGACCATACGAGCAGTACTTC.

This chain joins TRBV28 and TRBJ2-3; D perhaps matches TRBD2 (5 bases). V dropped 5 bases and J dropped 2 bases, with 20 bases sitting between them. In germline, CDR1 is MDHEN, CDR2 SYDVKM. The CDR3 contains 17 residues. DNA of the CDR3: TGTGCCAGCAGTCCCCCCTCCGGGGAACGGAACACAGATACGCAGTATTTT. Translating it yields CASSPPSGERNTDTQYF.

The chain employs TRBV7-8 and TRBJ2-7; 7 bases align to TRBD1. V lost 4 bases, J lost 6 bases, and 6 bases stayed unmatched. Germline CDR1 reads SGHVS; CDR2 reads FQNEAQ. The CDR3 has 13 amino acids. The CDR3 DNA sequence: TGTGCCAGCAGCTACCTGACAGGGAGCGAGCAGTACTTC. Translating gives CASSYLTGSEQYF.

The CDR3 DNA sequence: TGTGCCAGCAGTTTCGGGCCCACTTACGGAGGAAAACTGTTTTTT. Residues: CASSFGPTYGGKLFF. This chain joins TRBV28 and TRBJ1-4; D uncertain. This CDR3 contains 15 residues. Looked up from germline, CDR1 is MDHEN and CDR2 is SYDVKM. Trimming stripped 3 bases from V and 10 bases from J, with 18 bases between.

This rearrangement joins TRBV2 to TRBJ2-5; D not resolved. The length of the CDR3 is 12 residues. The germline V gene encodes CDR1 SNHLY and CDR2 FYNNEI. V was shortened by 6 bases and J by 3 bases, with 8 bases between the two germline ends. CDR3 residues: CASRLLEETQYF. The CDR3 DNA sequence: TGTGCCAGCAGGCTACTGGAAGAGACCCAGTACTTC.